This T cell receptor beta chain originates from a study of siplizumab effects on memory and regulatory T cells (dated by TCRdb to about 2019). For the wider study: The study examined how the anti-CD2 antibody siplizumab affects alloreactive T-cell subsets in allogeneic mixed lymphocyte reactions built from human PBMCs.

The library was generated by the immunoSEQ multiplex PCR assay. Roughly 100,000 TCR templates per sample were assayed by the deep sequencing platform. Genomic DNA extracted from sorted T cells was the material used for TCRbeta CDR3 sequencing. The published analysis was carried out like this. Clonal analysis of TCRbeta CDR3 data was done in the R programming language. Alloreactive CD4+ and CD8+ clones were identified by comparing unstimulated samples to CFSE-low samples taken after the reaction. By matching sequences to the repertoires of sorted unstimulated Treg and non-Treg cells, each alloreactive CD4+ clone was assigned a regulatory or non-regulatory origin. TCRdb obtained this table from immuneACCESS and retained in-frame rearrangements with V and J assigned. These tables miss some clones; where compared with another copy, unresolved V genes account for less than half of the shortfall, and the remainder is unexplained. The V and J calls and the clone size are those of that table, but D and trimming were determined from the DNA. Present in this sample are tens of thousands of clones, over 90% of which were seen just once. More than 15% of the sample belongs to the ten largest clones.

For this clone: This clone's antigen is unknown. No base quality values were provided; no much bigger clone lies one nucleotide off.

Sorted unstimulated T cells, along with proliferating T cells recovered from mixed lymphocyte reactions, underwent TCRbeta CDR3 sequencing. Fresh whole blood from approximately ten HLA-typed healthy donors was used to isolate PBMCs. Including cysteine and phenylalanine, the CDR3 has 14 amino acids. Solely the CDR3 DNA is kept, with 42 bases framed from the first base. Looking up the germline V gene yields CDR1 MGHRA and CDR2 YSYEKL. The germline ends are 12 bases apart after V is trimmed by 4 bases and J by 4 bases. The investigation overall reported the following: About 75-96% of proliferating CD4+ or CD8+ clones could not be given a naive or memory phenotype. The suppressive function of proliferating Tregs from siplizumab cultures was not functionally confirmed. Because sequences at frequencies below about 10^-5 were poorly captured, only a minor fraction of alloreactive clones could be mapped back to unstimulated subsets. Unstimulated naive T cells appeared more diverse than memory T cells, and naive cells seemed to contribute substantially to the alloresponse. In reactions with siplizumab, an average of approximately 70% of mappable alloreactive CD4+ clones were Treg-derived, compared with roughly 27% in control reactions. Siplizumab significantly lowered the cumulative frequency of alloreactive sequences that could be traced to unstimulated CD4+ memory T cells.

The V gene is TRBV4-1 and the J gene is TRBJ2-3; the D gene assignment is perhaps TRBD1 or TRBD2, with each matching 6 bases. The sample taken for sequencing was CD8+ T cells sorted from blood. The sequence was collected from a human donor in good health. For the CDR3, the sequence is CASSRGARADTQYF. Here is the DNA: TGCGCCAGCAGCCGGGGGGCCCGGGCAGATACGCAGTATTTT.